This entry lists 32 T cell receptor beta chains sequenced from one sample in a study of blood T cell repertoires in COVID-19. The data were produced by immunoSEQ multiplex PCR, yet TCRdb's version contains in-frame clones alone and is incomplete. The data hold about 59,000 clones, with around four fifths observed a single time. The material sequenced was peripheral blood. The receptors shown here come from a man older than 75 with acute or convalescent COVID-19.

V is TRBV24-1 and J is TRBJ1-5; D ambiguous. CDR1 and CDR2 from the germline V gene are KGHDR and SFDVKD. Trimming cost V 3 bases and J 0 bases, with 8 bases left between them. The CDR3 has 15 amino acids. CDR3 sequence reads: CATSDRGISNQPQHF. Here the CDR3 DNA reads TGTGCCACCAGTGATCGGGGAATTAGCAATCAGCCCCAGCATTTT.

The chain employs TRBV24-1 and TRBJ2-5; D possibly corresponds to TRBD2 (7 bases). Germline assignment: CDR1 KGHDR and CDR2 SFDVKD. Between the trimmed V and J ends, which lost 10 bases and 4 bases, there was a span of 21 bases. There are 15 residues in the CDR3. Here the CDR3 reads CATSQGRALGETQYF. Here the CDR3 DNA reads TGTGCCACAAGTCAGGGGAGGGCCCTCGGAGAGACCCAGTACTTC.

The table lists this clone with a few counts. The rearrangement uses TRBV28 and TRBJ1-1, with a tentative D call TRBD1 (5 bases). Per the germline V gene, CDR1 is MDHEN and CDR2 is SYDVKM. V gave up 1 base and J gave up 4 bases, with 10 bases separating them. CDR3 length equals 14 residues. CDR3 loop: CASSLSQGITEAFF. CDR3 sequence (DNA): TGTGCCAGCAGTTTATCGCAGGGCATCACTGAAGCTTTCTTT.

V and J are TRBV5-4 and TRBJ2-4; the match to TRBD2 covers 14 bases. The V segment lost 1 base and the J segment 3 bases; nucleotides outside the gene matches: 9. In germline, CDR1 is SGHNT, CDR2 YYREEE (reference sequence). CDR3 length: 19 amino acids. The CDR3 protein is CASSLLGLAGDSGKNIQYF. The CDR3 coding sequence is TGTGCCAGCAGCTTGTTGGGACTAGCGGGAGATTCGGGCAAAAACATTCAGTACTTC.

The V call is TRBV4-1, the J call TRBJ1-2; D is unresolved. CDR3 length: 13 amino acids. Germline lookup yields CDR1 MGHRA and CDR2 YSYEKL. The V and J ends lost 3 bases and 8 bases respectively, with 13 bases between them. This chain's CDR3 is CASSQTDLEGYTF. CDR3 DNA sequence: TGCGCCAGCAGCCAGACGGATCTAGAGGGCTACACCTTC.

The J gene is TRBJ1-1, the V gene TRBV19, with 8 nucleotides matching TRBD1. Germline lookup yields CDR1 LNHDA and CDR2 SQIVND (reference sequence). CDR3 length: 15 residues. The V segment lost 5 bases and the J segment 11 bases; nucleotides outside the gene matches: 16. The CDR3 loop reads CASSSSGGPTIAAFF. CDR3 in DNA: TGTGCCAGTAGTTCCTCAGGGGGCCCCACAATTGCGGCTTTCTTT.

The rearrangement joins TRBV5-1 to TRBJ2-3; no reliable D call. Germline CDR1 and CDR2: SGHRS and YFSETQ. Trimming removed 4 bases at V and 1 base at J, with 13 bases between. The length of the CDR3 is 15 residues. CDR3 sequence (DNA): TGCGCCAGCAGCCCCATCGATGGCCGCACAGATACGCAGTATTTT. Protein product: CASSPIDGRTDTQYF. Looking up the rest from reference TRBV5-1 and TRBJ2-3 gives the full variable domain: KAGVTQTPRYLIKTRGQQVTLSCSPISGHRSVSWYQQTPGQGLQFLFEYFSETQRNKGNFPGRFSGRQFSNSRSEMNVSTLELGDSALYLCASSPIDGRTDTQYFGPGTRLTVL.

The sample holds one count of this clone. This chain uses TRBV12-5 with TRBJ2-7; D call uncertain. There are 11 residues in the CDR3. V dropped 3 bases and J dropped 9 bases, with 9 bases sitting between them. The V gene's germline CDR1 is LGHNT and CDR2 FRNRAP. CDR3 amino acids: CASGLGVGQYF. The CDR3 DNA is TGTGCTAGTGGTTTAGGAGTTGGGCAGTACTTC.

J is TRBJ2-1 and V is TRBV7-2, with D unclear. Germline-derived CDR1 and CDR2 are SGHTA and FQGNSA. The CDR3 extends over 16 amino acids. Trimming cost V 1 base and J 10 bases, with 20 bases left between them. The DNA of the CDR3 is TGTGCCAGCAGCTTAGTTGCGGCCGCCGGGTCGTCGGAGCAGTTCTTC. It codes for CASSLVAAAGSSEQFF.

The count of this clone is one. The chain recombines TRBV30 with TRBJ2-6; D unresolved. Germline-derived CDR1 and CDR2 are GTSNPN and SVGIG (reference sequence). The CDR3 contains 13 residues. V was cut by 3 bases and J by 1 base, with 4 bases left in between. CDR3 protein: CAWRTSGANVLTF. The CDR3 DNA reads TGTGCCTGGAGAACTTCTGGGGCCAACGTCCTGACTTTC.

The CDR3 sequence is CASSSPAGTGGTEQYF. The CDR3 region has the DNA TGTGCCAGCAGTTCCCCCGCCGGGACAGGGGGAACCGAGCAGTACTTC. The J gene is TRBJ2-7, the V gene TRBV28, with 11 bases fitting TRBD1. CDR1 is MDHEN and CDR2 is SYDVKM in the germline V gene. The CDR3 loop spans 16 amino acids. J was trimmed by 6 bases and V by 4 bases; bases with no gene match: 11.

This clone was observed a few times. V usage is TRBV6-6 and J usage is TRBJ1-2, with D possibly matching TRBD1 (6 bases). V was pared by 11 bases and J by 8 bases, with 18 bases between. The CDR3 length is 12 residues. Germline V CDR1 and CDR2: MNHNY, SVGAGI (reference sequence). Here the CDR3 DNA reads TGTGCCGCATCATCAGGGGTCGGGGGCTACACCTTC. This codes for CAASSGVGGYTF.

The chain employs TRBV7-3 and TRBJ2-1, with 7 bases that match TRBD2. V was pared by 0 bases and J by 10 bases, with 0 bases of the junction left unmatched. The CDR3 extends over 12 amino acids. In germline, CDR1 is SGHTA, CDR2 FQGTGA. The CDR3 loop reads CASSLTGREQFF. The CDR3 coding sequence is TGTGCCAGCAGCTTAACCGGGAGGGAGCAGTTCTTC.

The chain has TRBV6-6 and TRBJ1-2, with D unclear. The CDR3 length is 14 residues. CDR1 is MNHNY, CDR2 SVGAGI, per germline (reference sequence). Trimming took 2 bases from V and 6 from J, leaving 13 bases between them. The CDR3: CASSYPTTADGYTF. The CDR3 DNA follows: TGTGCCAGCAGTTACCCTACAACAGCGGATGGCTACACCTTC.

J is TRBJ1-2 and V is TRBV5-4; the match to TRBD1 covers 7 bases. This CDR3 has 13 residues. CDR1 SGHNT and CDR2 YYREEE come from the germline V gene (reference sequence). J was trimmed by 7 bases and V by 0 bases; bases with no gene match: 3. CDR3 protein: CASSLVTGSGYTF. The CDR3 region has the DNA TGTGCCAGCAGCTTGGTGACAGGGAGTGGCTACACCTTC.

The CDR3 spells CASSERDRGQPQHF. CDR3 sequence (DNA): TGTGCCAGCAGTGAACGGGACAGGGGACAGCCCCAGCATTTT. This chain joins TRBV2 and TRBJ1-5; 10 positions agree with TRBD1. J was trimmed by 7 bases and V by 2 bases; bases with no gene match: 2. The CDR3 is 14 residues long. The germline V gene has CDR1 SNHLY and CDR2 FYNNEI.

V usage is TRBV28 and J usage is TRBJ2-7; D not resolved. Trimming stripped 1 base from V and 6 bases from J, with 16 bases between. The CDR3 is 15 amino acids. Germline CDR1 MDHEN, CDR2 SYDVKM. The CDR3 spells CASSLSSGPTGEQYF. CDR3 nucleotide sequence: TGTGCCAGCAGTTTATCCTCCGGCCCAACGGGCGAGCAGTACTTC. Filled out from reference TRBV28 and TRBJ2-7, the complete variable domain reads DVKVTQSSRYLVKRTGEKVFLECVQDMDHENMFWYRQDPGLGLRLIYFSYDVKMKEKGDIPEGYSVSREKKERFSLILESASTNQTSMYLCASSLSSGPTGEQYFGPGTRLTVT.

The chain has TRBV3-1 (or the pseudogene TRBV3-2) and TRBJ2-4, with 7 bases identical to TRBD1. This CDR3 contains 15 residues. Per germline, CDR1 LGHDT and CDR2 YNNKEL (reference sequence). The J segment lost 2 bases and the V segment lost 2 bases, leaving 3 bases of the junction unmatched. The CDR3, as DNA: TGTGCCAGCAGCCAACGGGACAGTTCCAAAAACATTCAGTACTTC. It is translated as CASSQRDSSKNIQYF.

The chain joins TRBV30 to TRBJ1-3; the D is unclear. Germline CDR1 and CDR2: GTSNPN and SVGIG (reference sequence). V was pared by 5 bases and J by 4 bases, with 12 bases between. The CDR3 contains 13 residues. The CDR3 sequence: CAWDLAAGNTIYF. The CDR3 DNA sequence: TGTGCCTGGGATCTAGCCGCAGGAAACACCATATATTTT.

This clone was found a few times. The chain combines TRBV3-1 (or the pseudogene TRBV3-2) with TRBJ1-1; D remains unclear. The V end lost 4 bases, the J end lost 0 bases, and 9 bases lay between the germline ends. CDR1 and CDR2 (germline): LGHDT, YNNKEL (reference sequence). The CDR3 is made up of 14 amino acids. CDR3 sequence: CASSRLQLNTEAFF. The CDR3 DNA is TGTGCCAGCAGCCGACTACAGTTGAACACTGAAGCTTTCTTT.

The chain uses TRBV5-6 and TRBJ2-1, with 11 bases lining up with TRBD2. Per germline, CDR1 SGHDT and CDR2 YYEEEE. The CDR3 has 13 residues. Germline trimming cut 8 bases from V and 8 bases from J; bases unmatched to any gene: 6. For the CDR3, the DNA is TGTGCCAGTACTAGCGGGGGTTGGTATGAGCAGTTCTTC. Translation: CASTSGGWYEQFF.

In this sample, this clone turned up a few times. J is TRBJ2-1 and V is TRBV5-4; TRBD1 aligns across 10 bases. This CDR3 comprises 14 residues. Germline assignment: CDR1 SGHNT and CDR2 YYREEE (reference sequence). J was trimmed by 9 bases and V by 0 bases; bases with no gene match: 3. The CDR3 loop reads CASSLATGGLEQFF. CDR3 DNA: TGTGCCAGCAGCTTGGCGACAGGGGGCCTTGAGCAGTTCTTC. Together with reference TRBV5-4 and TRBJ2-1, the CDR3 gives the full variable domain: ETGVTQSPTHLIKTRGQQVTLRCSSQSGHNTVSWYQQALGQGPQFIFQYYREEENGRGNFPPRFSGLQFPNYSSELNVNALELDDSALYLCASSLATGGLEQFFGPGTRLTVL.

The chain is built from TRBV27 and TRBJ2-1; 9 bases line up with TRBD1. V lost 5 bases, J lost 7 bases, and 12 bases stayed unmatched. From germline, CDR1 is MNHEY and CDR2 SMNVEV (reference sequence). The CDR3 loop spans 16 amino acids. CDR3 amino acids: CASSLTVGQGVNEQFF. CDR3 nucleotides: TGTGCCAGCAGTCTCACCGTGGGACAGGGAGTGAATGAGCAGTTCTTC.

Comments on this clone: The sample has other DNA sequences that encode this CDR3 too. This rearrangement joins TRBV5-4 to TRBJ2-7; the match to TRBD2 covers 7 bases. Trimming cost V 2 bases and J 0 bases; bases outside gene matches: 5. This CDR3 contains 15 residues. Germline V gene lookup returns CDR1 SGHNT and CDR2 YYREEE (reference sequence). The CDR3 protein is CASSFGGTSSYEQYF. As DNA, the CDR3 is TGTGCCAGCAGCTTCGGGGGGACGAGCTCCTACGAGCAGTACTTC.

There are a few counts of this clone. The V gene is TRBV18, the J gene TRBJ1-5, with 9 nucleotides matching TRBD1. This CDR3 region has 14 residues. Trimming cost V 4 bases and J 7 bases; bases outside gene matches: 5. Germline V gene lookup returns CDR1 KGHSH and CDR2 LQKENI. CDR3 nucleotide sequence: TGTGCCAGCTCACTGGGACAGGGTAGCCAGCCCCAGCATTTT. It translates to CASSLGQGSQPQHF.

The chain carries TRBV5-1 and TRBJ2-2, with 9 bases aligning to TRBD2. Trimming cost V 0 bases and J 5 bases; bases outside gene matches: 8. Germline V CDR1 and CDR2: SGHRS, YFSETQ. The CDR3 is made up of 17 amino acids. The CDR3 here is CASSLESSGKVTGELFF. The CDR3 nucleotides read TGCGCCAGCAGCTTGGAGTCTAGCGGGAAAGTTACCGGGGAGCTGTTTTTT.

The J gene is TRBJ2-2, the V gene TRBV2, with a possible D match to TRBD2 (5 bases). CDR1 and CDR2 from the germline V gene are SNHLY and FYNNEI. CDR3 size: 14 residues. The ends were cut back, 4 bases at V and 5 bases at J, with 11 bases in the middle. CDR3 in amino acids: CASSVRVGTGELFF. The DNA for the CDR3 is TGTGCCAGCAGTGTGAGGGTTGGTACCGGGGAGCTGTTTTTT.

The chain uses TRBV5-1 and TRBJ2-3, with 8 nucleotides matching TRBD2. Germline V gives CDR1 SGHRS, CDR2 YFSETQ. The V and J ends lost 7 bases and 0 bases, in that order; junction bases with no gene match: 13. The CDR3 sequence is 17 residues long. CDR3 DNA: TGCGCCAGCTCTGCCCGGGGGGGCGAATCGAGCACAGATACGCAGTATTTT. Amino acid sequence: CASSARGGESSTDTQYF.

In this sample, this clone turned up a few times. J is TRBJ2-7 and V is TRBV5-1; D possibly corresponds to TRBD2 (6 bases). The germline V gene encodes CDR1 SGHRS and CDR2 YFSETQ. V was trimmed by 4 bases and J by 5 bases, leaving 19 bases between them. The CDR3 is made up of 15 amino acids. The CDR3, as DNA: TGCGCCAGCAGCGACTTGGGGGGTCCAGGCCACGAGCAGTACTTC. This gives the protein CASSDLGGPGHEQYF.

The chain combines TRBV24-1 with TRBJ2-7; weak D call: TRBD1 (6 bases). V was clipped by 1 base and J by 6 bases, with 6 bases between them. This CDR3 region has 12 residues. Germline lookup yields CDR1 KGHDR and CDR2 SFDVKD. The CDR3 sequence: CATSDFRGEQYF. The CDR3 DNA reads as TGTGCCACCAGTGATTTCAGGGGCGAGCAGTACTTC.

This clone was recorded a few times. The chain couples TRBV30 to TRBJ2-7, with 7 bases aligning to TRBD2. V dropped 5 bases and J dropped 5; count of bases not matched to a gene: 9. The germline V gene has CDR1 GTSNPN and CDR2 SVGIG (reference sequence). There are 13 residues in the CDR3. Written as DNA, the CDR3 is TGTGCCTGGGCGAGCGGGGCGGATGACGAGCAGTACTTC. Its translation: CAWASGADDEQYF.

This chain links TRBV7-8 with TRBJ1-2, with D tentatively TRBD1 (5 bases). The germline CDR1 and CDR2 sequences are SGHVS and FQNEAQ. Trimming pared 5 bases from V and 3 bases from J, leaving 13 bases between. The CDR3 contains 14 residues. The CDR3, as DNA: TGTGCCAGCAGCCCAGAAACAGGTTACTATGGCTACACCTTC. Translation gives CASSPETGYYGYTF. The full variable domain, with the rest looked up from reference TRBV7-8 and TRBJ1-2, is GAGVSQSPRYKVAKRGQDVALRCDPISGHVSLFWYQQALGQGPEFLTYFQNEAQLDKSGLPSDRFFAERPEGSVSTLKIQRTQQEDSAVYLCASSPETGYYGYTFGSGTRLTVV.